These 12 T cell receptor beta chains came from one sample sequenced in a study of T cells in Graves' hyperthyroidism and ophthalmopathy. Regions amplified from RNA transcripts were the TCR beta CDR3 regions. First-round RT-PCR of the TCR CDR3 relied on the HTBI primer set. TCRdb reanalysed the multiplex PCR reads using MiXCR and keeps one entry per CDR3 protein. The data hold fewer than 200,000 distinct CDR3 sequences, with 9.4% observed a single time. Specimen: blood. The receptors originated from a woman aged 18-29 years with Graves' hyperthyroidism that later progressed to Graves' ophthalmopathy.

The gene calls are TRBV9 and TRBJ2-2, with D perhaps matching TRBD1 (5 bases). The V end was cut by 4 bases, the J end by 2 bases, with 18 bases between. CDR3 size: 17 residues. Per germline, CDR1 SGDLS and CDR2 YYNGEE. CDR3 coding DNA: TGTGCCAGCAGCCCCCGCACCGGACATCTAAACACCGGGGAGCTGTTTTTT. It is translated as CASSPRTGHLNTGELFF. Full variable domain (remainder filled in from reference TRBV9 and TRBJ2-2): DSGVTQTPKHLITATGQRVTLRCSPRSGDLSVYWYQQSLDQGLQFLIQYYNGEERAKGNILERFSAQQFPDLHSELNLSSLELGDSALYFCASSPRTGHLNTGELFFGEGSRLTVL.

This clonotype was observed at least ten times. The chain joins TRBV7-2 to TRBJ1-3, with 8 bases identical to TRBD1. This CDR3 spans 16 amino acids. Losses at the gene ends were 6 bases for V and 0 bases for J; bases not matched to a gene: 7. The germline gives CDR1 SGHTA, CDR2 FQGNSA. The CDR3 region has the DNA TGTGCCAGCAGAAGCACAGGGGGGGTCTCTGGAAACACCATATATTTT. It translates to CASRSTGGVSGNTIYF.

This clonotype was seen repeatedly, ten times or more. The chain couples TRBV30 to TRBJ1-5; a possible D gene is TRBD1 (5 bases). Trimming removed 5 bases from V and 2 bases from J, with 16 bases in between. This CDR3 is 15 amino acids long. Germline lookup yields CDR1 GTSNPN and CDR2 SVGIG (reference sequence). The CDR3 protein is CAWSPDPGGNQPQHF. CDR3 DNA: TGTGCCTGGTCCCCGGACCCGGGGGGCAATCAGCCCCAGCATTTT.

Notes on this clonotype: One end of the junction is discordant with germline, which a read error may explain. The chain links TRBV7-7 to TRBJ2-5; tentatively, D is TRBD1 or TRBD2 (8 bases each). Germline loops: CDR1 SSHAT, CDR2 FNYEAQ (reference sequence). The CDR3 is 16 residues long. The CDR3 nucleotides are TGTGCTAGCAGCTCGTATAGCGGGGACAGGAAAGAGACCCAGTACTTC. Translating it yields CASSSYSGDRKETQYF.

There are many counts of this clonotype. This sequence joins TRBV28 and TRBJ1-2, with 10 nucleotides matching TRBD1. After removal of 7 bases from V and 7 bases from J, the junction contained 6 bases not matched to a gene. The CDR3 runs to 13 residues. In germline, CDR1 is MDHEN, CDR2 SYDVKM. The DNA for the CDR3 is TGTGCCAGCACCATTGACAGGGGGCCTGGCTACACCTTC. Amino acids: CASTIDRGPGYTF.

This clonotype was seen many times. The J gene is TRBJ2-3, the V gene TRBV7-8, with 7 positions matching TRBD2. The germline CDR1 and CDR2 sequences are SGHVS and FQNEAQ. The CDR3 totals 16 residues. Trimming took 4 bases from V and 2 from J; bases not matched to a gene: 9. The CDR3 DNA follows: TGTGCCAGCAGCTCAAAACGACTAGCTATCACAGATACGCAGTATTTT. Amino acid sequence: CASSSKRLAITDTQYF.

The chain couples TRBV28 to TRBJ1-1; 8 nucleotides align to TRBD1. The ends lost 7 bases at V and 7 bases at J; junction bases unmatched: 14. From germline, CDR1 is MDHEN and CDR2 SYDVKM. The CDR3 loop spans 15 amino acids. CDR3 amino acids: CASTSPSGTGFEAFF. As DNA, the CDR3 is TGTGCCAGCACCTCACCATCCGGGACAGGTTTTGAAGCTTTCTTT.

The chain recombines TRBV11-2 with TRBJ2-2; TRBD2 aligns across 10 bases. The CDR3 runs to 16 residues. Per the germline V gene, CDR1 is SGHAT and CDR2 is FQNNGV. V was clipped by 1 base and J by 6 bases; unmatched bases: 5. CDR3 DNA sequence: TGTGCCAGCAGCTTAGTAAGGCTAGCGGGAGCCGGGGAGCTGTTTTTT. Its protein product is CASSLVRLAGAGELFF.

This clonotype has a count of ten or more. This chain joins TRBV7-3 and TRBJ2-1; 11 nucleotides agree with TRBD1. This CDR3 comprises 16 residues. Germline CDR1 SGHTA, CDR2 FQGTGA. The junction had 6 bases not matched to a gene; V was cut back by 5 bases and J by 3 bases. Written as DNA, the CDR3 is TGTGCCAGCAGCAAAACCGGGACAGGGGGCTACAATGAGCAGTTCTTC. It yields the protein CASSKTGTGGYNEQFF. Variable domain in full (rest from reference TRBV7-3 and TRBJ2-1): GAGVSQTPSNKVTEKGKYVELRCDPISGHTALYWYRQSLGQGPEFLIYFQGTGAADDSGLPNDRFFAVRPEGSVSTLKIQRTERGDSAVYLCASSKTGTGGYNEQFFGPGTRLTVL.

This clonotype was counted many times. The chain uses TRBV11-2 and TRBJ2-5; perhaps TRBD2 as D (6 bases). CDR3 length: 15 residues. Looked up from germline, CDR1 is SGHAT and CDR2 is FQNNGV. The ends were cut back, 0 bases at V and 1 base at J, with 9 bases in the middle. This chain's CDR3 is CASSLEGEAQETQYF. In DNA form, the CDR3 reads TGTGCCAGCAGCTTAGAAGGGGAGGCCCAAGAGACCCAGTACTTC. The full variable domain, in which reference TRBV11-2 and TRBJ2-5 provide the parts outside the CDR3, is EAGVAQSPRYKIIEKRQSVAFWCNPISGHATLYWYQQILGQGPKLLIQFQNNGVVDDSQLPKDRFSAERLKGVDSTLKIQPAKLEDSAVYLCASSLEGEAQETQYFGPGTRLLVL.

This clonotype was seen at least ten times. The gene calls are TRBV28 and TRBJ2-7; weak D call: TRBD1 (6 bases). Germline CDR1 MDHEN, CDR2 SYDVKM. This CDR3 has 12 amino acids. V shed 7 bases and J shed 4 bases, with 11 bases lying between them. The CDR3 DNA sequence: TGTGCCAGCAACCAACAGGGTTACGAGCAGTACTTC. Translating it yields CASNQQGYEQYF.

This clonotype came up many times. The gene calls are TRBV28 and TRBJ2-1, with 8 bases fitting TRBD2. V trimming: 5 bases; J trimming: 0 bases; junction bases outside the gene matches: 9. Germline CDR1 MDHEN, CDR2 SYDVKM. This CDR3 has 17 residues. CDR3 residues: CASSGFGGRNSYNEQFF. The CDR3 DNA reads as TGTGCCAGCAGTGGTTTTGGCGGGAGGAACTCCTACAATGAGCAGTTCTTC.